This TCR beta chain appears in the sequencing data of a study of T cell changes during pregnancy in multiple sclerosis. The CDR3 loop spans 15 amino acids. The germline V gene has CDR1 PRHDT and CDR2 FYEKMQ (reference sequence). After removal of 0 bases from V and 4 bases from J, the junction contained 4 bases not matched to a gene. Clones were sequenced by immunoSEQ multiplex PCR, and TCRdb holds only the in-frame ones, with some missing. The table records about 54,000 clones, 91% of them present only once. The V call is TRBV13, the J call TRBJ1-2, with TRBD1 matching 8 bases. The sample was peripheral blood, taken after pregnancy. This sequence was found in a female donor in good health, enrolled as a control in a pregnancy study. As DNA, the CDR3 is TGTGCCAGCAGCTTAGGCCGAGGACAGGGCTATGGCTACACCTTC. As protein: CASSLGRGQGYGYTF.